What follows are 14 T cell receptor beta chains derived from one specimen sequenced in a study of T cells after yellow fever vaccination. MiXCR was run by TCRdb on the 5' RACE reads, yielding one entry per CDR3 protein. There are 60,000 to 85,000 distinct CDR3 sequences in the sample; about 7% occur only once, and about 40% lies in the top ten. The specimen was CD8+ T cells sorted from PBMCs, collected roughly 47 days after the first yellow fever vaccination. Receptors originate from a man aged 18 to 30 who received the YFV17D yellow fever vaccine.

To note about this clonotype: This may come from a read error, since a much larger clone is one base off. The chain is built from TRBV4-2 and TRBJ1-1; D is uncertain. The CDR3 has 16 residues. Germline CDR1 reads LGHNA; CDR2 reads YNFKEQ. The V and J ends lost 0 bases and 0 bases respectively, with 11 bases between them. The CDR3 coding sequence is TGTGCCAGCAGCCAAGATTATGGCAGCTTGAACACTGAAGCTTTCTTT. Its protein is CASSQDYGSLNTEAFF.

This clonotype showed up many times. The CDR3 protein is CASTRLDEQYF. The CDR3 DNA reads TGTGCCAGCACCCGCCTTGACGAGCAGTACTTC. The chain combines TRBV21-1 with TRBJ2-7; the table calls TRBD2, which could not be checked here. TRBV21-1 is marked as a pseudogene. The CDR3 extends over 11 amino acids.

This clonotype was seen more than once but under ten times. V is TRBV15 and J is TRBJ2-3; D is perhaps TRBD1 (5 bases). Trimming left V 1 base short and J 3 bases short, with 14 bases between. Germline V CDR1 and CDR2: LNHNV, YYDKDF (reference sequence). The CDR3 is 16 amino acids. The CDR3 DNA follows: TGTGCCACCAGCAGAGTTGCAGGGCCGAGAACAGATACGCAGTATTTT. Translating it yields CATSRVAGPRTDTQYF. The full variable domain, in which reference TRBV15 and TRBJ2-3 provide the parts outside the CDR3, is DAMVIQNPRYQVTQFGKPVTLSCSQTLNHNVMYWYQQKSSQAPKLLFHYYDKDFNNEADTPDNFQSRRPNTSFCFLDIRSPGLGDTAMYLCATSRVAGPRTDTQYFGPGTRLTVL.

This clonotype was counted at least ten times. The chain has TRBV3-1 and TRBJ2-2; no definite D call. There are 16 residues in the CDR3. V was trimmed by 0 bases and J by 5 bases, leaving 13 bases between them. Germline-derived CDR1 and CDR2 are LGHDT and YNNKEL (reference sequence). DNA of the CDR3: TGTGCCAGCAGCCAAGATCTCGGCCATCGGACCGGGGAGCTGTTTTTT. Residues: CASSQDLGHRTGELFF.

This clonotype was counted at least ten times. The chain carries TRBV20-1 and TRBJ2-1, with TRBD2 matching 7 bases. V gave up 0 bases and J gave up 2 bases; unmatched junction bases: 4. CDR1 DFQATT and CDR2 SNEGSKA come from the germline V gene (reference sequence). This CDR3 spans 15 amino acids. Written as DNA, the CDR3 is TGCAGTGCTAGAGATCCAGCGGGGCCCTACAATGAGCAGTTCTTC. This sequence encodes CSARDPAGPYNEQFF.

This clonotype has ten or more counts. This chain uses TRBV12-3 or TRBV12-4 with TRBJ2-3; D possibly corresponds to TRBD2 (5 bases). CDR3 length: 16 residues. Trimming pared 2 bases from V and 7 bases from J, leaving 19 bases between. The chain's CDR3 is CASSLRFGVASNTQYF. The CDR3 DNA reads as TGTGCCAGCAGTTTACGTTTCGGGGTTGCTTCGAATACGCAGTATTTT.

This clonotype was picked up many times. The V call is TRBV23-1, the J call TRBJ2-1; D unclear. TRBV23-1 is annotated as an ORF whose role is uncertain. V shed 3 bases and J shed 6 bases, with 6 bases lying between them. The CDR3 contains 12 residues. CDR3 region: CASSHGGNEQFF. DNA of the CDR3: TGCGCCAGCAGTCACGGCGGCAATGAGCAGTTCTTC.

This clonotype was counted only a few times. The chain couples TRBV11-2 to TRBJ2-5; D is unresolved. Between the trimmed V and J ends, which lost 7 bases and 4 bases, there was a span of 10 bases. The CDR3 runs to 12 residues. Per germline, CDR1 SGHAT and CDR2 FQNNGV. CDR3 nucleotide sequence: TGTGCCAGCACCCCCGGCCCAGAGACCCAGTACTTC. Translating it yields CASTPGPETQYF.

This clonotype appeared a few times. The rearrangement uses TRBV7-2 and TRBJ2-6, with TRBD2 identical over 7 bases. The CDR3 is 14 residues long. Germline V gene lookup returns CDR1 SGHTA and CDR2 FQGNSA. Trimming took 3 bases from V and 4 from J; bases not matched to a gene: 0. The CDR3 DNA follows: TGTGCCAGCAGCTTGGGGGGGGGGGCCAACGTCCTGACTTTC. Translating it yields CASSLGGGANVLTF.

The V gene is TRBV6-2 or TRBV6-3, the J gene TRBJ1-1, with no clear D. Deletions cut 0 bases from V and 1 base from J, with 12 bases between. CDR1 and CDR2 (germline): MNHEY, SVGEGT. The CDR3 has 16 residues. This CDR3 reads CASSYSTWEGNTEAFF. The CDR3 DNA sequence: TGTGCCAGCAGTTACTCGACTTGGGAGGGGAACACTGAAGCTTTCTTT.

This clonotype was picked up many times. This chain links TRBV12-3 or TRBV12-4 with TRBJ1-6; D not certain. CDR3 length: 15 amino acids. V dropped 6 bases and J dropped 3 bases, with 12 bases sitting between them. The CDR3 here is CASSYDGSYNSPLHF. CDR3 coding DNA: TGTGCCAGCAGCTATGACGGCAGCTATAATTCACCCCTCCACTTT.

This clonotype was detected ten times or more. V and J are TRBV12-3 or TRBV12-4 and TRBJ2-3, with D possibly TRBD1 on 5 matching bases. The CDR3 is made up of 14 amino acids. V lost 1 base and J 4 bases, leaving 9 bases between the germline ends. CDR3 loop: CASSLGGFADTQYF. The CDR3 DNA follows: TGTGCCAGCAGTTTAGGGGGCTTCGCAGATACGCAGTATTTT.

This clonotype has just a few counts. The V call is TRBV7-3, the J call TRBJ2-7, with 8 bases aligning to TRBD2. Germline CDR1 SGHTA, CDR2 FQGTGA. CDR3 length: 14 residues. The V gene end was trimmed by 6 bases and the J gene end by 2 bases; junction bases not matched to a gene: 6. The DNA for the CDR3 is TGTGCCAGCAGTCAGGGACTAGGAGCCTACGAGCAGTACTTC. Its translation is CASSQGLGAYEQYF.

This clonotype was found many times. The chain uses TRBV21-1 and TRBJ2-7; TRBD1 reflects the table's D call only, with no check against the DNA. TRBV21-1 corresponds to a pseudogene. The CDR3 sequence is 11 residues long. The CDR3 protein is CAGLPGYEQYV. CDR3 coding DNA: TGTGCCGGCCTCCCGGGGTACGAGCAGTACGTC.